The clone carrying this T cell receptor (beta chain) was seen just once. Antigen: not known. This CDR3 comprises 16 residues. CDR1 MGHDK and CDR2 SYGVNS come from the germline V gene. The junction had 7 bases not matched to a gene; V was cut back by 8 bases and J by 0 bases. The PCR made use of 60 Vbeta and 13 Jbeta primers. The table came from immunoSEQ multiplex PCR; TCRdb's copy has only in-frame clones and leaves some out. The profile shows 60,000 to 65,000 clones, about 65% of them singletons. This entry comes from a study of cytomegalovirus exposure and HLA in healthy donors. Notes on the study in general: As a later analysis revealed, most CMV-associated TCR beta chains appeared HLA-restricted. In an earlier analysis, about 87% or about 30%: the productive usage of most TCR beta V segments. Most TCR sequences were uncommon, yet certain public TCRs appeared in many donors.

The sequenced material came from PBMCs. The chain joins TRBV25-1 to TRBJ1-6; 7 bases map to TRBD1. The clonotype was recovered from a man aged 50 to 59 in good health and CMV-seropositive. The CDR3 coding sequence is TGTGCCAGCGAAAAGACAGGGAGCTCCTATAATTCACCCCTCCACTTT. Its translation is CASEKTGSSYNSPLHF.